This is a list of T cell receptor beta chains from one sample in a study of blood T cell repertoires in COVID-19. Profiling relied on immunoSEQ multiplex PCR, and the TCRdb table lists in-frame clones only, not all of them. Seen here are 210,000 or so clones, approximately 90% observed once, and the top ten hold less than 14%. What was sequenced was PBMCs or T cells enriched from blood (not recorded which). The receptors were gathered from a man aged 25-45 years who had recovered from COVID-19. The CDR3 runs from the conserved cysteine through the conserved F or W. Each record gives: D gene, V gene, clone size, J gene, CDR3 protein, CDR3 DNA. The D gene is left open where the match is weak. Size tells how often a clone was seen (once, few, many) or the class of an expanded clone, and some rows leave it out.

TRBD1,TRBV10-1,few,TRBJ1-4,CASSPRQGGKLFF,TGCGCCAGCAGTCCTCGACAGGGCGGAAAACTGTTTTTT
TRBD1,TRBV10-3,.,TRBJ1-1,CAIRPGGRPEAFF,TGTGCCATCAGGCCAGGGGGGCGGCCTGAAGCTTTCTTT
.,TRBV21-1,.,TRBJ1-5,CASKGVQPQHF,TGTGCCAGCAAAGGGGTTCAGCCCCAGCATTTT
.,TRBV6-5,.,TRBJ1-6,CASSYSLQGNSPLHF,TGTGCCAGCAGTTACTCGCTTCAGGGGAATTCACCCCTCCACTTT
TRBD1,TRBV19,.,TRBJ2-1,CASHRDRGFGEQFF,TGTGCCAGTCACCGGGACAGGGGCTTTGGTGAGCAGTTCTTC
.,TRBV24-1,.,TRBJ2-1,CATERYNEQFF,TGTGCCACCGAGCGGTACAATGAGCAGTTCTTC
.,TRBV12-5,.,TRBJ1-5,CASGYETNQPQHF,TGTGCTAGTGGTTACGAAACAAATCAGCCCCAGCATTTT
.,TRBV2,.,TRBJ1-3,CASSVIGVSSGNTIYF,TGTGCCAGCAGTGTGATTGGAGTTTCCTCTGGAAACACCATATATTTT
TRBD1,TRBV3-1/TRBV3-2,.,TRBJ1-2,CASSHYRDRGTNTF,TGTGCCAGCAGCCATTACCGGGACAGGGGAACTAACACCTTC
.,TRBV20-1,.,TRBJ2-2,CSASIEEPNPINTGELFF,TGCAGTGCTAGTATAGAAGAACCAAATCCTATAAACACCGGGGAGCTGTTTTTT
TRBD1,TRBV6-5,.,TRBJ1-2,CASNDQLGTGTGYTF,TGTGCCAGCAACGATCAATTAGGGACAGGGACGGGCTACACCTTC
.,TRBV10-3,.,TRBJ1-1,CAIRSAKGGHTEAFF,TGTGCCATCAGGTCAGCTAAGGGGGGGCACACTGAAGCTTTCTTT
TRBD1,TRBV6-5,once,TRBJ1-2,CASSYGQGDGYTF,TGTGCCAGCAGTTACGGACAGGGCGATGGCTACACCTTC
.,TRBV24-1,.,TRBJ2-3,CATSFSGSSTDTQYF,TGTGCCACCAGTTTTAGCGGAAGTAGCACAGATACGCAGTATTTT
TRBD1,TRBV3-1/TRBV3-2,.,TRBJ1-1,CASSQQDRRGAFF,TGTGCCAGCAGTCAACAGGACAGGAGGGGAGCTTTCTTT
TRBD2,TRBV6-5,.,TRBJ2-2,CASSSSGGAPGELFF,TGTGCCAGCAGTTCTAGCGGGGGGGCCCCCGGGGAGCTGTTTTTT
TRBD1,TRBV4-1,.,TRBJ1-4,CASSPSRTGYEKLFF,TGCGCCAGCAGCCCCAGCCGGACAGGATATGAAAAACTGTTTTTT
TRBD1,TRBV10-3,.,TRBJ2-7,CAISIFNRDSSYEQYF,TGTGCCATCAGCATTTTCAACCGGGACAGCTCCTACGAGCAGTACTTC
TRBD1,TRBV14,.,TRBJ1-1,CASSPRTGEKAFF,TGTGCCAGCAGCCCGCGGACAGGGGAAAAAGCTTTCTTT
.,TRBV21-1,.,TRBJ1-2,CARLQTGANYGYTF,TGTGCCAGACTACAGACAGGGGCTAACTATGGCTACACCTTC
.,TRBV3-1/TRBV3-2,.,TRBJ2-1,CASSPAAPDGEQFF,TGTGCCAGCAGCCCCGCCGCGCCCGATGGTGAGCAGTTCTTC
.,TRBV27,once,TRBJ1-5,CASSLSSHTGYSNQPQHF,TGTGCCAGCAGTTTATCAAGTCACACGGGGTATAGCAATCAGCCCCAGCATTTT
.,TRBV5-4,.,TRBJ2-4,CASSGGGAKNIQYF,TGTGCCAGCAGTGGGGGAGGAGCCAAAAACATTCAGTACTTC
TRBD1,TRBV5-4,.,TRBJ1-1,CASSYLRGVGTEAFF,TGTGCCAGCAGCTACCTCAGGGGGGTCGGCACTGAAGCTTTCTTT
.,TRBV7-6,.,TRBJ1-3,CASSTRPSDFGGNTIYF,TGTGCCAGCAGCACGCGCCCGTCGGACTTCGGGGGAAACACCATATATTTT
.,TRBV14,.,TRBJ2-7,CASSQFSVSSYEQYF,TGTGCCAGCAGCCAATTTAGCGTCAGCTCCTACGAGCAGTACTTC